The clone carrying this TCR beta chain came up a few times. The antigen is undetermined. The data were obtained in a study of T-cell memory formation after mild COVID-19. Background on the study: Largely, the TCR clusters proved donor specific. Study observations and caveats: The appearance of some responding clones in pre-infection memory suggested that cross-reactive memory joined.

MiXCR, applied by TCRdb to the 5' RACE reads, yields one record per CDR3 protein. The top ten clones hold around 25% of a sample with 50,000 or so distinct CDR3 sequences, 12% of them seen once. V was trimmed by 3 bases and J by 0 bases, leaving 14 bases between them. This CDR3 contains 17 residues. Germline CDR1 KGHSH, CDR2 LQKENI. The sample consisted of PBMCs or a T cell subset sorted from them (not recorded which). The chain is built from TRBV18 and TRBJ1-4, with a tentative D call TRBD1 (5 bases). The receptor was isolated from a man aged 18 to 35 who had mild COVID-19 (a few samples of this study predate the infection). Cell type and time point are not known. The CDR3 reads CASSPKGATTTNEKLFF. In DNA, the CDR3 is TGTGCCAGCTCACCGAAAGGGGCTACCACAACTAATGAAAAACTGTTTTTT.